The T cell receptor (beta chain) described here comes from a study of graft-versus-host responses after intestinal transplantation. This CDR3 has 11 residues. The V gene's germline CDR1 is WNHNN and CDR2 SYGVQD (reference sequence). Trimming removed 6 bases from V and 8 bases from J, with 10 bases in between. This table comes from immunoSEQ multiplex PCR, and its TCRdb copy is limited to in-frame clones, with some not included. This repertoire shows some 80,000 clones, roughly 90% found once; its top ten account for 7.6%. This clone was seen a single time. What it recognizes is unknown. Findings and caveats of the study: GvH clones surfaced in recipient marrow, some emerging earlier in ileum or blood.

This TCR came from a human donor who was the organ donor for an intestinal transplant. This specimen was unstimulated CD8+ T cells sorted from spleen or lymph node cells, taken before transplant. The chain carries TRBV10-1 and TRBJ1-2, with D hard to call. CDR3 loop: CASRGKRGYTF. In nucleotides, the CDR3 is TGCGCCAGCAGAGGGAAAAGGGGCTACACCTTC.